Below, 20 T cell receptor beta chains from the same sample are listed, as sequenced in a study of T cell responses to AZD1222 COVID-19 vaccine. TCRdb's copy holds only in-frame clones and misses some; the assay was immunoSEQ multiplex PCR. The sample holds approximately 180,000 clones, roughly 92% seen once. The source material was peripheral blood, sampled on day 0 of AZD1222 vaccination. The receptors were sampled from an adult in good health.

This clone was recorded only once. V gene TRBV24-1 combines with J gene TRBJ2-2, with 8 bases that match TRBD1. The CDR3 covers 17 residues. Looked up from germline, CDR1 is KGHDR and CDR2 is SFDVKD. Germline trimming cut 5 bases from V and 4 bases from J; bases unmatched to any gene: 11. CDR3: CATSARGFDRGTGELFF. The CDR3 bases are TGTGCCACCAGTGCCAGGGGTTTCGACAGGGGCACCGGGGAGCTGTTTTTT.

V is TRBV18 and J is TRBJ1-1; no firm D call. The germline V gene has CDR1 KGHSH and CDR2 LQKENI. The CDR3 sequence is 14 residues long. The ends were cut back, 3 bases at V and 4 bases at J, with 12 bases in the middle. The CDR3 reads CASSPRAVTTEAFF. CDR3 DNA sequence: TGTGCCAGCTCACCTCGCGCAGTTACCACTGAAGCTTTCTTT.

This rearrangement joins TRBV27 to TRBJ2-3; unclear D gene. Trimming left V 6 bases short and J 4 bases short, with 11 bases between. CDR1 is MNHEY and CDR2 is SMNVEV in the germline V gene (reference sequence). This CDR3 has 13 residues. CDR3 sequence: CASSFNNADTQYF. The CDR3 nucleotides read TGTGCCAGCAGCTTTAACAACGCAGATACGCAGTATTTT.

The chain joins TRBV4-2 to TRBJ2-3, with D possibly matching TRBD1 (5 bases). CDR1 and CDR2 (germline): LGHNA, YNFKEQ. The length of the CDR3 is 17 residues. Trimming left V 0 bases short and J 1 base short, with 14 bases between. The CDR3 sequence is CASSQEAQGLGTDTQYF. The DNA of the CDR3 is TGTGCCAGCAGCCAAGAGGCGCAGGGCCTAGGCACAGATACGCAGTATTTT.

The chain combines TRBV7-3 with TRBJ2-1; 7 bases are shared with TRBD1. Per the germline V gene, CDR1 is SGHTA and CDR2 is FQGTGA. V lost 1 base and J lost 0; bases outside the gene matches: 0. CDR3 length: 15 amino acids. The CDR3 sequence is CASSLRDSSYNEQFF. CDR3 bases: TGTGCCAGCAGCTTAAGGGACAGCTCCTACAATGAGCAGTTCTTC.

In the case of this clone: The same CDR3 can be traced to other DNA sequences in this sample. J is TRBJ2-7 and V is TRBV10-3; tentatively, D is TRBD2 (6 bases). The germline V gene encodes CDR1 ENHRY and CDR2 SYGVKD. V was shortened by 0 bases and J by 4 bases, with 7 bases between the two germline ends. The length of the CDR3 is 13 residues. The CDR3 spells CAISESGGYEQYV. CDR3 bases: TGTGCCATCAGTGAGTCGGGGGGTTACGAGCAGTACGTC.

This sequence joins TRBV6-2 or TRBV6-3 and TRBJ2-7, with D possibly being TRBD2 (5 bases). Germline-derived CDR1 and CDR2 are MNHEY and SVGEGT. This CDR3 has 13 amino acids. V was clipped by 0 bases and J by 7 bases, with 10 bases between them. CDR3: CASSYSRGREQYF. The DNA for the CDR3 is TGTGCCAGCAGTTACTCGAGAGGGCGGGAGCAGTACTTC.

The chain links TRBV23-1 to TRBJ1-1; D unresolved. TRBV23-1 is filed as an ORF, its function uncertain. Trimming stripped 3 bases from V and 2 bases from J, with 4 bases between. The CDR3 has 12 residues. The CDR3 loop reads CASSHSNTEAFF. The DNA of the CDR3 is TGCGCCAGCAGTCATTCCAACACTGAAGCTTTCTTT.

This chain uses TRBV18 with TRBJ1-2; 7 nucleotides line up with TRBD1. The CDR3 extends over 17 amino acids. Germline trimming cut 6 bases from V and 6 bases from J; bases unmatched to any gene: 19. Germline-derived CDR1 and CDR2 are KGHSH and LQKENI. CDR3 protein: CASSRAGHLTGVDGYTF. The DNA of the CDR3 is TGTGCCAGCTCTCGGGCGGGACACCTAACAGGGGTTGATGGCTACACCTTC.

The chain couples TRBV30 to TRBJ1-5; a possible D gene is TRBD1 (6 bases). V lost 3 bases and J 6 bases, leaving 12 bases between the germline ends. CDR1 GTSNPN and CDR2 SVGIG come from the germline V gene (reference sequence). The CDR3 extends over 13 amino acids. As DNA, the CDR3 is TGTGCCTGGAGCCACGGGGGGCCTCAGCCCCAGCATTTT. It specifies CAWSHGGPQPQHF.

This chain joins TRBV6-5 and TRBJ1-1; weak D call: TRBD1 (5 bases). The germline CDR1 and CDR2 sequences are MNHEY and SVGAGI. V was pared by 7 bases and J by 10 bases, with 16 bases between. The CDR3 has 12 amino acids. The CDR3 here is CASTTPGGGAFF. DNA of the CDR3: TGTGCCAGCACAACCCCGGGGGGTGGAGCTTTCTTT.

The chain couples TRBV2 to TRBJ1-1, with no clear D. The CDR3 sequence is 13 residues long. Trimming shortened V by 6 bases and J by 3 bases, and 11 bases separated the two germline ends. Germline-derived CDR1 and CDR2 are SNHLY and FYNNEI. This chain's CDR3 is CASRLLRDTEAFF. The CDR3 DNA follows: TGTGCCAGCAGGCTACTTCGAGACACTGAAGCTTTCTTT.

V gene TRBV19 combines with J gene TRBJ1-1; perhaps TRBD1 as D (6 bases). The germline V gene has CDR1 LNHDA and CDR2 SQIVND (reference sequence). This CDR3 contains 15 residues. V lost 0 bases to trimming and J lost 3 bases, with 11 bases between them. For the CDR3, the DNA is TGTGCCAGTAGTATAGAGGAGGGGGGGGACACTGAAGCTTTCTTT. The encoded protein is CASSIEEGGDTEAFF.

V and J are TRBV19 and TRBJ1-3; the D gene is possibly TRBD1 (5 bases). This CDR3 spans 13 amino acids. Deletions cut 3 bases from V and 8 bases from J, with 11 bases between. Germline V gene sequence: CDR1 LNHDA, CDR2 SQIVND (reference sequence). Written as DNA, the CDR3 is TGTGCCAGTAGTATTGGGGACGTGGACACCATATATTTT. Translation: CASSIGDVDTIYF. Full variable domain (outside the CDR3, taken from reference TRBV19 and TRBJ1-3): DGGITQSPKYLFRKEGQNVTLSCEQNLNHDAMYWYRQDPGQGLRLIYYSQIVNDFQKGDIAEGYSVSREKKESFPLTVTSAQKNPTAFYLCASSIGDVDTIYFGEGSWLTVV.

The chain combines TRBV2 with TRBJ1-2, with D unresolved. V lost 0 bases and J 0 bases, leaving 8 bases between the germline ends. Looked up from germline, CDR1 is SNHLY and CDR2 is FYNNEI. This CDR3 contains 15 residues. The CDR3 sequence is CASSEAAVANYGYTF. The CDR3 nucleotides read TGTGCCAGCAGTGAAGCGGCAGTAGCTAACTATGGCTACACCTTC.

The chain employs TRBV2 and TRBJ2-7; D may be TRBD1 (6 bases). This CDR3 comprises 13 residues. Germline assignment: CDR1 SNHLY and CDR2 FYNNEI. The V end was cut by 8 bases, the J end by 8 bases, with 19 bases between. CDR3 amino acids: CASLKFRDMKQYF. The DNA for the CDR3 is TGTGCCAGCTTAAAATTTCGGGACATGAAGCAGTACTTC.

The J gene is TRBJ2-1, the V gene TRBV28, with 10 bases matching TRBD2. Unmatched junction bases numbered 5, after V lost 7 bases and J lost 5 bases. The CDR3 sequence is 14 residues long. Looked up from germline, CDR1 is MDHEN and CDR2 is SYDVKM. CDR3 nucleotide sequence: TGTGCCAGCACGTTAGCGGGGGGAGACAATGAGCAGTTCTTC. This codes for CASTLAGGDNEQFF.

The chain uses TRBV24-1 and TRBJ2-1, with 7 positions matching TRBD1. Germline CDR1 and CDR2: KGHDR and SFDVKD. The CDR3 loop spans 15 amino acids. With V trimmed by 5 bases and J by 0 bases, 3 bases remained unmatched. The CDR3 DNA is TGTGCCACCAGTGGAGGACAGGTCTCCTACAATGAGCAGTTCTTC. Its translation: CATSGGQVSYNEQFF.

This sequence joins TRBV11-2 and TRBJ1-2; 7 bases are a match to TRBD1. Germline V lookup: CDR1 SGHAT, CDR2 FQNNGV. Unmatched junction bases numbered 1, after V lost 1 base and J lost 8 bases. The CDR3 is made up of 12 amino acids. The CDR3 sequence: CASSLVGGGYTF. In DNA form, the CDR3 reads TGTGCCAGCAGCTTAGTAGGGGGCGGCTACACCTTC.

The sample holds one count of this clone. This chain connects TRBV7-9 to TRBJ2-5; no clear D gene. Germline CDR1 and CDR2: SEHNR and FQNEAQ (reference sequence). The CDR3 spans 16 residues. Trimming removed 5 bases at V and 2 bases at J, with 18 bases between. The CDR3 bases are TGTGCCAGCAGCGAAAGGGTGTCTTCAAGTCAAGAGACCCAGTACTTC. Protein product: CASSERVSSSQETQYF.